Shown below are 10 T cell receptor beta chains from a single sample sequenced in a study of beta chain features in type 1 diabetes (dated by TCRdb to between 2018 and 2020). Their antigens remain unidentified. What the work shows at the level of the full study, not this receptor alone: Type 1 diabetes patients showed a moderate but significant shortening of TCRB CDR3 length in all four CD4+ subsets.

The library came from the immunoSEQ multiplex PCR assay. The High Capacity cDNA Reverse Transcription Kit was used to reverse transcribe all of the isolated RNA, meaning that expressed TCRB transcripts were what got sequenced. This is the immuneACCESS table as TCRdb keeps it, with only in-frame sequences that have V and J called. A part of the clones is gone; compared with another copy, unresolved V genes explain less than half, and the rest is unexplained. The sample data list approximately 160,000 clones, and approximately 10% of these were observed just once. The ten top clones hold less than 0.5% of the sample. The sequencing sample was made of central memory CD4+ T cells from blood. These receptors were collected from a man aged 25 to 40 with type 1 diabetes.

A few counts support this clone. The chain combines TRBV4-2 with TRBJ2-7; D call uncertain. The V and J ends lost 5 bases and 3 bases respectively, with 14 bases between them. This CDR3 region has 14 residues. The germline V gene encodes CDR1 LGHNA and CDR2 YNFKEQ. Here the CDR3 DNA reads TGTGCCAGCAGCTCGACCGACCCGGGCTACGAGCAGTACTTC. This sequence encodes CASSSTDPGYEQYF.

The sample holds a few counts of this clone. The rearrangement joins TRBV28 to TRBJ2-5, with TRBD2 matching 9 bases. The CDR3 consists of 15 residues. V gave up 7 bases and J gave up 5 bases; unmatched junction bases: 11. Germline values: CDR1 MDHEN, CDR2 SYDVKM. The CDR3 nucleotides read TGTGCCAGCACCGAATCTAGCGGGACGGGGGAGACCCAGTACTTC. Protein: CASTESSGTGETQYF.

The CDR3 sequence: CASSLNRADTQYF. Here the CDR3 DNA reads TGTGCCAGCAGTCTAAACAGGGCAGATACGCAGTATTTT. V gene TRBV27 combines with J gene TRBJ2-3, with D maybe TRBD1 (6 bases). Germline CDR1 reads MNHEY; CDR2 reads SMNVEV (reference sequence). Trimming cost V 5 bases and J 4 bases, with 10 bases left between them. The CDR3 has 13 residues.

This clone was detected only a few times. The gene calls are TRBV25-1 and TRBJ1-1; D unclear. V was pared by 1 base and J by 8 bases, with 14 bases between. The CDR3 is 14 amino acids. Germline V gives CDR1 MGHDK, CDR2 SYGVNS. The CDR3 region is CASSELSGGAEAFF. The CDR3 coding sequence is TGTGCCAGCAGTGAATTGAGTGGAGGAGCCGAAGCTTTCTTT.

The chain couples TRBV7-3 to TRBJ1-1; D is perhaps TRBD1 (5 bases). The CDR3 is 14 residues long. V lost 6 bases to trimming and J lost 6 bases, with 17 bases between them. CDR1 is SGHTA and CDR2 is FQGTGA in the germline V gene. DNA for the CDR3: TGTGCCAGCAGTTCAGGGCCGGGAGGCGCTGAAGCTTTCTTT. It encodes CASSSGPGGAEAFF.

This clone was detected only a few times. V is TRBV7-3 and J is TRBJ2-2; 10 bases are a match to TRBD2. The CDR3 has 15 amino acids. CDR1 is SGHTA, CDR2 FQGTGA, per germline. Losses at the gene ends were 4 bases for V and 6 bases for J; bases not matched to a gene: 5. The CDR3 here is CASSSSAGGSGELFF. The CDR3 nucleotides are TGTGCCAGCAGCTCCTCAGCGGGAGGGTCCGGGGAGCTGTTTTTT.

This clone was counted a few times. V and J are TRBV29-1 and TRBJ1-5; TRBD1 is a possible D gene (6 bases). CDR3 size: 13 residues. Germline V CDR1 and CDR2: SQVTM, ANQGSEA. Trimming took 7 bases from V and 3 from J, leaving 13 bases between them. The chain's CDR3 is CSAQGYDNQPQHF. CDR3 nucleotides: TGCAGCGCACAGGGTTACGACAATCAGCCCCAGCATTTT.

This clone came up a few times. The chain is built from TRBV4-2 and TRBJ2-1; 14 nucleotides match TRBD2. J gave up 5 bases and V 4 bases, and 1 base lay outside the gene matches. The CDR3 is 15 residues long. Germline values: CDR1 LGHNA, CDR2 YNFKEQ. The CDR3 bases are TGTGCCAGCAGCCGGGGACTAGCGGGAGACAATGAGCAGTTCTTC. It translates to CASSRGLAGDNEQFF.

This clone occurred a few times. The genes are TRBV5-4 and TRBJ2-1; possible D gene TRBD1, 6 bases. The CDR3 length is 16 residues. The germline V and J ends were trimmed by 0 bases and 1 base, with 11 bases remaining between them. In germline, CDR1 is SGHNT, CDR2 YYREEE (reference sequence). CDR3 protein: CASSLGGRSSYNEQFF. In DNA, the CDR3 is TGTGCCAGCAGCTTGGGGGGGCGTAGTTCCTACAATGAGCAGTTCTTC.

The chain employs TRBV2 and TRBJ2-2; 8 bases agree with TRBD2. The CDR3 is 13 amino acids. Germline values: CDR1 SNHLY, CDR2 FYNNEI. Trimming removed 6 bases from V and 5 bases from J; junction bases left unmatched: 2. The CDR3 region has the DNA TGTGCCAGCAGGCGGGGGGAAACCGGGGAGCTGTTTTTT. Amino acid sequence: CASRRGETGELFF.